Listed below are T cell receptor beta chains from one sample, sequenced in a study of long-term antiretroviral therapy in people with HIV. Here immunoSEQ multiplex PCR was the method, and the copy in TCRdb shows in-frame clones only, minus some. The sample yields tens of thousands of clones, around 81% seen once. This specimen was unsorted PBMCs, taken 1.6 years after starting antiretroviral therapy. The receptors were gathered from a man aged 35 to 55 with HIV. Both conserved end residues are trimmed from each CDR3. Each record gives: J gene, V gene, clone size, D gene, CDR3 protein. The D gene is left open where the match is weak. Clone size is shown for a subset of rows, as once, few, many or a class of expanded clone.

J gene: TRBJ2-2; V gene: TRBV7-8; clone size: -; D gene: -; CDR3 protein: ASSLDRTGSTGELF
J gene: TRBJ2-1; V gene: TRBV27; clone size: -; D gene: TRBD1; CDR3 protein: ASSLTDRGVDEQF
J gene: TRBJ2-7; V gene: TRBV29-1; clone size: -; D gene: -; CDR3 protein: SVVLDRTRVQPYEQY
J gene: TRBJ1-2; V gene: TRBV5-6; clone size: -; D gene: TRBD1; CDR3 protein: ASSGDRGNGRGGYT
J gene: TRBJ2-1; V gene: TRBV25-1; clone size: -; D gene: -; CDR3 protein: ASSEARGLAANNEQF
J gene: TRBJ1-5; V gene: TRBV6-6; clone size: -; D gene: -; CDR3 protein: ASMSKRWQGYQPQH
J gene: TRBJ2-3; V gene: TRBV5-1; clone size: -; D gene: -; CDR3 protein: ASSLADTQY
J gene: TRBJ2-2; V gene: TRBV2; clone size: -; D gene: -; CDR3 protein: ASSDNRGGPGTGELF
J gene: TRBJ1-2; V gene: TRBV27; clone size: -; D gene: -; CDR3 protein: ASSLGGSNYGYT
J gene: TRBJ2-7; V gene: TRBV27; clone size: -; D gene: TRBD1; CDR3 protein: ASSVGQGSYEQY
J gene: TRBJ1-3; V gene: TRBV11-2; clone size: few; D gene: TRBD1; CDR3 protein: ASSLLGQGASGNTIY
J gene: TRBJ1-5; V gene: TRBV6-1; clone size: few; D gene: -; CDR3 protein: ASSEPVASNQPQH
J gene: TRBJ2-1; V gene: TRBV6-5; clone size: -; D gene: TRBD1; CDR3 protein: ASSYSGQAYNEQF
J gene: TRBJ2-1; V gene: TRBV4-1; clone size: -; D gene: -; CDR3 protein: ASSQPTFGLGGAPSYNEQF
J gene: TRBJ1-1; V gene: TRBV5-1; clone size: -; D gene: -; CDR3 protein: ASSADGRNTEAF
J gene: TRBJ1-2; V gene: TRBV2; clone size: -; D gene: -; CDR3 protein: ASRDNLGGYT
J gene: TRBJ2-7; V gene: TRBV30; clone size: -; D gene: -; CDR3 protein: AWSLGRTYEQY
J gene: TRBJ2-5; V gene: TRBV6-5; clone size: -; D gene: -; CDR3 protein: ASSYRGSGGGETQY
J gene: TRBJ2-3; V gene: TRBV10-3; clone size: -; D gene: TRBD2; CDR3 protein: AISESGTSGRGTDTQY
J gene: TRBJ2-4; V gene: TRBV2; clone size: once; D gene: TRBD1; CDR3 protein: ASGQGLAKNIQY
J gene: TRBJ2-2; V gene: TRBV25-1; clone size: -; D gene: TRBD1; CDR3 protein: ASSEWVRGQDTGELF
J gene: TRBJ2-6; V gene: TRBV9; clone size: -; D gene: -; CDR3 protein: ASSPSSWVVSGANVLT
J gene: TRBJ2-7; V gene: TRBV10-1; clone size: -; D gene: TRBD1; CDR3 protein: ASSGISGRGPYEQY
J gene: TRBJ2-5; V gene: TRBV5-4; clone size: -; D gene: TRBD1; CDR3 protein: ASSEGQGGPQETQY
J gene: TRBJ2-1; V gene: TRBV5-1; clone size: -; D gene: TRBD2; CDR3 protein: ASSLGSGRSTHEQF
J gene: TRBJ2-5; V gene: TRBV5-1; clone size: -; D gene: TRBD1; CDR3 protein: ASSPGQGGQETQY